The TCR beta chain under discussion was sequenced for a study of tumor-infiltrating lymphocytes in oesophageal squamous cell carcinoma. CDR3 length: 16 amino acids. Per the germline V gene, CDR1 is SGHTA and CDR2 is FQGTGA. Turning to this clonotype: Given a much more abundant clone one base away, this may be a read error.

MiXCR was run by TCRdb on the PCR reads, yielding one entry per CDR3 protein. The data hold 18,000 or so distinct CDR3 sequences, with roughly two fifths observed a single time. Source material: esophageal tumor tissue. The V gene is TRBV7-3, the J gene TRBJ2-1; TRBD2 matches at 8 bases. The sequence was obtained from a male donor with esophageal squamous cell carcinoma. CDR3 sequence (DNA): TGTGCCAGCAGCTTAACGTGGCTAGCGGGCTACAATGAGCACTTCTTC. It yields the protein CASSLTWLAGYNEHFF.